This T cell receptor beta chain was profiled in a study of OX40 agonist ivuxolimab in advanced cancers. General study results and limits: Among expanded peripheral T cells, antigen specificity went undetermined. At 0.1 to 3.0 mg/kg and by week 6, CD4+ and CD8+ T cells in the blood had expanded clonally.

About this clone itself: Its antigen is undetermined.

V was clipped by 4 bases and J by 2 bases; unmatched bases: 3. CDR3 length equals 14 residues. Germline V lookup: CDR1 SGHAT, CDR2 FQNNGV. Generated by immunoSEQ multiplex PCR, the TCRdb table keeps only in-frame clones and is missing some. In the table there are about 76,000 clones, about 89% of which are singletons. This TCR was sampled from an adult with an advanced solid tumor such as melanoma, head and neck, liver or kidney cancer. The sequences come from CD4+ or CD8+ T cells sorted from blood, collected in a trial of the OX40 agonist ivuxolimab. The chain couples TRBV11-2 to TRBJ2-7; TRBD2 agrees at 9 bases. Written as DNA, the CDR3 is TGTGCCAGCAGCTCATCTAGCGGGGCCTACGAGCAGTACTTC. Encoded protein: CASSSSSGAYEQYF.